This T cell receptor beta chain comes out of a study of identical twins. MiXCR, applied by TCRdb to the 5' RACE reads, yields one record per CDR3 protein. This table holds some 600,000 distinct CDR3 sequences, 7.1% found once. Study-wide results and limits: Insertions were reduced in abundant cord blood beta clonotypes but not in memory repertoires.

The V segment lost 3 bases and the J segment 5 bases; nucleotides outside the gene matches: 4. The CDR3 covers 15 residues. Germline CDR1 and CDR2: KGHSH and LQKENI. This clonotype has ten or more counts. Antigen specificity is unknown. These same data were also listed under a study on yellow fever vaccine responses in identical twins. That source reports: Twins reportedly mounted vaccine T cell responses that seemed partly convergent, partly personalized.

This clonotype was obtained from a woman between 18 and 30 years old in good health. Sequences were obtained from PBMCs. The V call is TRBV18, the J call TRBJ2-3, with 11 positions matching TRBD1. The CDR3 DNA follows: TGTGCCAGCTCACCTGGACAGGGGGCAGGAGATACGCAGTATTTT. This encodes CASSPGQGAGDTQYF.